This T cell receptor (beta chain) was sequenced for a study of post-analysis software for immune sequencing data. For the study at large: The cohort encompassed relapsing-remitting, secondary progressive and progressive-relapsing multiple sclerosis disease courses. Notes on the study in general: Analysis by F measure revealed that same-batch samples clustered strongly together. Relative to controls, patients had several TRBV segments at higher frequency, with TRBV5-6, TRBV5-1 and TRBV20-1 among these.

This clonotype has more than one count but fewer than ten. Its specificity is unknown. This CDR3 spans 16 amino acids. Trimming cost V 5 bases and J 2 bases; bases outside gene matches: 11. Germline values: CDR1 MNHEY, CDR2 SVGEGT. The authors incorporated unique molecular identifiers into the TCR beta cDNA libraries. Each batch of 1 to 10 million T cells produced some 500,000 cDNA molecules. TCRdb recomputed calls from the PCR reads with MiXCR, one row per CDR3 protein. The sample yields around 400,000 distinct CDR3 sequences, about a third seen once. This sequence was found in a girl aged 5 to 17 with multiple sclerosis. Sample: blood. The rearrangement links TRBV6-2 or TRBV6-3 to TRBJ2-5; 7 bases are shared with TRBD1. CDR3 sequence (DNA): TGTGCCAGCAGTGACCACCGACAGGGTGAGCAAGAGACCCAGTACTTC. It specifies CASSDHRQGEQETQYF.